These T cell receptor beta chains were read from a single sample in a study of blood T cell repertoires in COVID-19. The protocol was immunoSEQ multiplex PCR, while the TCRdb copy is restricted to in-frame clones and leaves out a portion. This sample has 130,000 to 150,000 clones, with more than 65% found just once. Sample: peripheral blood. These TCRs come from a man aged 60 to 69 with acute or convalescent COVID-19. The CDR3 runs from the conserved cysteine through the conserved F or W. A D gene is named only where the DNA matches it firmly. Rows give clone size only sometimes, using once, few, many, or a class for an expanded clone.

j_call clone_size d_call v_call cdr3_nt cdr3_aa
TRBJ2-1 - - TRBV11-2 TGTGCCAGCAGCTTGGGTTATTTCGGGGATGAGCAGTTCTTC CASSLGYFGDEQFF
TRBJ2-1 once TRBD1 TRBV3-1/TRBV3-2 TGTGCCAGCAGCCAAGATATGCCCAGGGGGCATTACAATGAGCAGTTCTTC CASSQDMPRGHYNEQFF
TRBJ2-3 - TRBD1 TRBV25-1 TGTGCCAGCAGTGAGGCCGGGGACAGGGGAATAGATACGCAGTATTTT CASSEAGDRGIDTQYF
TRBJ2-7 - TRBD1 TRBV5-1 TGCGCCAGCAGCGCAAGACAGGGGTACGAGCAGTACTTC CASSARQGYEQYF
TRBJ2-1 - TRBD2 TRBV5-4 TGTGCCAGCAGCTTGGTTGCTAGCGGGAGTGGGTACAATGAGCAGTTCTTC CASSLVASGSGYNEQFF
TRBJ1-5 - - TRBV19 TGTGCCAGTGACGGAGGGGGGGGGAGCAATCAGCCCCAGCATTTT CASDGGGGSNQPQHF
TRBJ2-4 - - TRBV25-1 TGTGCCAGCAGTGGATATTCGGACACACCCGCCAAAAACATTCAGTACTTC CASSGYSDTPAKNIQYF
TRBJ1-2 - - TRBV11-1 TGTGCCAGCAGCCCCTCCAGGGGCTATGGCTACACCTTC CASSPSRGYGYTF
TRBJ1-3 - - TRBV6-1 TGTGCCAGCAGTGAAGCGCGGGGGAGGTCTGGAAACACCATATATTTT CASSEARGRSGNTIYF
TRBJ1-6 - TRBD1 TRBV25-1 TGTGCCAGCAGCCGGGACAGGGTTAATTCACCCCTCCACTTT CASSRDRVNSPLHF
TRBJ1-2 - - TRBV6-6 TGTGCCAGCAGGAGTAACTATGGCTACACCTTC CASRSNYGYTF
TRBJ2-7 - - TRBV18 TGTGCCAGCTCCCTGAGTAGCGGCTCTAGGGACGAGCAGTACTTC CASSLSSGSRDEQYF
TRBJ1-3 - TRBD1 TRBV23-1 TGCGCCAGCAGTCAACCCCAGGGGGTTTGTCTCCTCTGGGGAAACACCATATATTTT CASSQPQGVCLLWGNTIYF
TRBJ2-1 few TRBD2 TRBV18 TGTGCCAGCTCACCAGGGCCGGGACTAGCGGGAGGGCGTTACAATGAGCAGTTCTTC CASSPGPGLAGGRYNEQFF
TRBJ2-7 - TRBD1 TRBV7-2 TGTGCCAGCAGCACTGCACAGGGGGCGCACTACGAGCAGTACTTC CASSTAQGAHYEQYF
TRBJ1-5 - - TRBV24-1 TGTGCCACCAGTGAAACCACAGGGATTGGCAATCAGCCCCAGCATTTT CATSETTGIGNQPQHF
TRBJ1-1 - - TRBV19 TGTGCCTCCTCCGACACTGAAGCTTTCTTT CASSDTEAFF
TRBJ2-7 once TRBD2 TRBV19 TGTGCCAGTAGTGTCGGACTAGCGGGAAGGTACGAGCAGTACTTC CASSVGLAGRYEQYF
TRBJ2-2 - TRBD2 TRBV11-2 TGTGCCAGCAGCTTAGACGCGCTGGGGGTAGCGGGAGGGTACACCGGGGAGCTGTTTTTT CASSLDALGVAGGYTGELFF
TRBJ2-1 - TRBD2 TRBV6-6 TGTGCCAGCAGTTACTCCGCGGGAGGATACAATGAGCAGTTCTTC CASSYSAGGYNEQFF
TRBJ2-7 few TRBD1 TRBV9 TGTGCCAGCAGCTCAAGGGGGGACCGACAGGGGACCTACGAGCAGTACTTC CASSSRGDRQGTYEQYF
TRBJ1-4 - - TRBV12-3/TRBV12-4 TGTGCCAGCAGTTTGTGGAGTAATGAAAAACTGTTTTTT CASSLWSNEKLFF
TRBJ2-1 - TRBD1 TRBV7-8 TGTGCCAGCAGCTTCAGACAGGGCGGCAATGAGCAGTTCTTC CASSFRQGGNEQFF
TRBJ2-7 - TRBD2 TRBV5-8 TGTGCCAGCAGCTCACTGAGGACTAGCGGGAGCTACGAGCAGTACTTC CASSSLRTSGSYEQYF
TRBJ2-2 - TRBD2 TRBV27 TGTGCCAGCAGTTTTAGTCTAGCGGGAGCGGTCGGGGAGCTGTTTTTT CASSFSLAGAVGELFF
TRBJ1-6 - - TRBV10-2 TGCGCCAGCAGTGAGCCGGGTTTGGGTTGGGGCAGTAATTCACCCCTCCACTTT CASSEPGLGWGSNSPLHF
TRBJ1-1 - TRBD1 TRBV12-3/TRBV12-4 TGTGCCACGAGGGGGCAGCTGAACACTGAAGCTTTCTTT CATRGQLNTEAFF
TRBJ2-1 - TRBD2 TRBV18 TGTGCCAGCTCACCCGGGACTAGCTCCTACAATGAGCAGTTCTTC CASSPGTSSYNEQFF
TRBJ2-3 - TRBD2 TRBV7-8 TGTGCCAGCAGCCCCCGGGGAGCGGGGGTCACGAGGGATACGCAGTATTTT CASSPRGAGVTRDTQYF
TRBJ2-4 - - TRBV6-1 TGTGCCAGCAGTGGGGCAGGGAATGGACTATCTGCCAAAAACATTCAGTACTTC CASSGAGNGLSAKNIQYF
TRBJ1-2 once TRBD1 TRBV28 TGTGCCAGCACCGCTGCCGGGACAGAAGGGATACCCTATGGCTACACCTTC CASTAAGTEGIPYGYTF
TRBJ2-2 - - TRBV27 TGTGCCAGCAGTTTTATCGCCTTTCAGGGGAGCACCGGGGAGCTGTTTTTT CASSFIAFQGSTGELFF
TRBJ2-7 - - TRBV4-1 TGCGCCAGCAGCCAAGACACCGGGAACGGGGGGTACTTC CASSQDTGNGGYF
TRBJ2-7 - TRBD2 TRBV5-1 TGCGCCAGCAGCAGGGGACTAGCGGACTTCTTGAACGAGCAGTACTTC CASSRGLADFLNEQYF
TRBJ2-2 - - TRBV10-2 TGCGCCAGCAGTGGCAGGGCGGTGAACACCGGGGAGCTGTTTTTT CASSGRAVNTGELFF
TRBJ2-5 - - TRBV6-5 TGTGCCAGCAGTTACGGCGGCGAACAAGAGACCCAGTACTTC CASSYGGEQETQYF
TRBJ2-5 - TRBD2 TRBV18 TGTGCCAGCTCACAGGCGGGAGGAGAGACCCAGTACTTC CASSQAGGETQYF
TRBJ1-4 - - TRBV6-1 TGTGCCAGCAGTGACGTTCCGGTCAGGATCTCTAATGAAAAACTGTTTTTT CASSDVPVRISNEKLFF
TRBJ2-1 once TRBD2 TRBV7-6 TGTGCCAGCAGCTTAGGCCCCCCGAGCGGGAGCTCCTACAATGAGCAGTTCTTC CASSLGPPSGSSYNEQFF
TRBJ2-1 - TRBD2 TRBV18 TGTGCCAGCTCACCACCGGGTTTCCTAGCGGGACGGGAAAATGAGCAGTTCTTC CASSPPGFLAGRENEQFF
TRBJ1-3 - - TRBV28 TGTGCCAGCAATAAGGGTGGGGCCTTCTCTGGAAACACCATATATTTT CASNKGGAFSGNTIYF
TRBJ2-3 - - TRBV7-9 TGTGCCAGCAGCCCGAGGACGCGGGTGGCGCAGTATTTT CASSPRTRVAQYF
TRBJ2-3 once TRBD2 TRBV5-4 TGTGCCAGCAGCTTCGGACTAGTTAGCACAGATACGCAGTATTTT CASSFGLVSTDTQYF
TRBJ2-7 - TRBD1 TRBV25-1 TGTGCCAGCAAACCCCAGGGGGACAGATCGCAGTACTTC CASKPQGDRSQYF
TRBJ2-5 few TRBD2 TRBV6-4 TGTGCCTGTGGGTCTAGCGGCCCCCGGGAGACCCAGTACTTC CACGSSGPRETQYF
TRBJ2-1 - - TRBV29-1 TGCAGCGTTGAAGGTATCCCGCAGTTCTTC CSVEGIPQFF
TRBJ1-5 - - TRBV20-1 TGCAGTGCTAGTCACGGTGATAGCAATCAGCCCCAGCATTTT CSASHGDSNQPQHF
TRBJ2-4 - TRBD2 TRBV4-2 TGTGCCAGCAGCCGGGGACTAGCGGGAATAAACATTCAGTACTTC CASSRGLAGINIQYF
TRBJ2-3 - - TRBV12-3/TRBV12-4 TGTGCCAGCAGTTCCCCTGATACGCAGTATTTT CASSSPDTQYF